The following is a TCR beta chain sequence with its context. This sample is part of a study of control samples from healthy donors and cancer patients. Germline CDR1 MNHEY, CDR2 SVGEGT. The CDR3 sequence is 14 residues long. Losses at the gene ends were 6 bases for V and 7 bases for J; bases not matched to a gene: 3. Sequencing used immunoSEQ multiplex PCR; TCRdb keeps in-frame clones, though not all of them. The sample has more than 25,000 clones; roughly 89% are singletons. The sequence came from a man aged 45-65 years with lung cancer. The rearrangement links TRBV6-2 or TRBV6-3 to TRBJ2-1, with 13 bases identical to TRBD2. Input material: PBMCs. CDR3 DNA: TGTGCCAGCAGCTCGACTAGCGGGGGGAATGAGCAGTTCTTC. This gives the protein CASSSTSGGNEQFF.